This TCR beta chain was documented in a study of blood T cell repertoires in COVID-19. Profiling relied on immunoSEQ multiplex PCR, and the TCRdb table lists in-frame clones only, not all of them. The sample contains some 250,000 clones, 75% to 85% of which appear only once. The length of the CDR3 is 14 residues. V shed 4 bases and J shed 1 base, with 10 bases lying between them. Looked up from germline, CDR1 is SGHTA and CDR2 is FQGNSA. Input material: peripheral blood. The V call is TRBV7-2, the J call TRBJ1-1; D not certain. This TCR was sampled from an elderly woman with COVID-19, enrolled during active disease. CDR3 loop: CASSSTFANTEAFF. The CDR3 nucleotides are TGTGCCAGCAGCTCCACATTTGCGAACACTGAAGCTTTCTTT. Looking up the rest from reference TRBV7-2 and TRBJ1-1 gives the full variable domain: GAGVSQSPSNKVTEKGKDVELRCDPISGHTALYWYRQSLGQGLEFLIYFQGNSAPDKSGLPSDRFSAERTGGSVSTLTIQRTQQEDSAVYLCASSSTFANTEAFFGQGTRLTVV.